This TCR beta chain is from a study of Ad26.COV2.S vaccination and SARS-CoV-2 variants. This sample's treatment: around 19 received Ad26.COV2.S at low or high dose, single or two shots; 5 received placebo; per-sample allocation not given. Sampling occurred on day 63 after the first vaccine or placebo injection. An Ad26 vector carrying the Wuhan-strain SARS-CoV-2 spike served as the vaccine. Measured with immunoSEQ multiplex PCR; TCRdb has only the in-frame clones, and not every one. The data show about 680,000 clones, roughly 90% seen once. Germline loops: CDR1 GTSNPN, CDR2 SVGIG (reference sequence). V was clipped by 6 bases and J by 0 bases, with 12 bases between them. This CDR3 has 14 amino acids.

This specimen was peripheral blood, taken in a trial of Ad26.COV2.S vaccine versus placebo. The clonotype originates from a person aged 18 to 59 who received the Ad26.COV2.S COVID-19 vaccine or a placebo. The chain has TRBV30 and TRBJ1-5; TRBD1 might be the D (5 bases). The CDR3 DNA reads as TGTGCCTGCGCTCAGGGCAATAGCAATCAGCCCCAGCATTTT. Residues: CACAQGNSNQPQHF.